These 27 T cell receptor beta chains originate from one sample sequenced in a study of blood T cell repertoires in COVID-19. Profiling relied on immunoSEQ multiplex PCR, and the TCRdb table lists in-frame clones only, not all of them. The table includes roughly 160,000 clones, 70% to 90% detected once. Source material: peripheral blood. The receptors stem from a man in his 60s with acute or convalescent COVID-19.

This chain links TRBV6-5 with TRBJ1-4; TRBD1 might be the D (5 bases). The germline V gene encodes CDR1 MNHEY and CDR2 SVGAGI. The ends were cut back, 6 bases at V and 7 bases at J, with 15 bases in the middle. The CDR3 has 14 amino acids. CDR3 protein: CASSTTGLGEKLFF. Written as DNA, the CDR3 is TGTGCCAGCAGCACAACAGGTCTCGGTGAAAAACTGTTTTTT.

The gene calls are TRBV5-4 and TRBJ2-7; a possible D gene is TRBD1 (5 bases). V was clipped by 3 bases and J by 5 bases, with 21 bases between them. The CDR3 runs 16 residues. The germline V gene has CDR1 SGHNT and CDR2 YYREEE (reference sequence). The CDR3 region has the DNA TGTGCCAGCAGCTCTGGCCGGCAGGGAAGTCTGAACGAGCAGTACTTC. The encoded protein is CASSSGRQGSLNEQYF.

The rearrangement links TRBV29-1 to TRBJ2-7; 10 bases match TRBD1. This CDR3 spans 14 amino acids. The germline V gene encodes CDR1 SQVTM and CDR2 ANQGSEA. V trimming: 3 bases; J trimming: 5 bases; junction bases outside the gene matches: 7. This chain's CDR3 is CSVDRGQGIHEQYF. The CDR3 region has the DNA TGCAGCGTTGATAGGGGACAGGGGATCCACGAGCAGTACTTC.

The chain uses TRBV28 and TRBJ1-6; D may be TRBD1 (6 bases). Trimming took 1 base from V and 6 from J, leaving 13 bases between them. Germline CDR1 MDHEN, CDR2 SYDVKM. The CDR3 is 16 residues long. CDR3 in amino acids: CASSLYRGRGNSPLHF. CDR3 bases: TGTGCCAGCAGTTTATACCGCGGCAGGGGTAATTCACCCCTCCACTTT.

This clone was seen more than once but under ten times. The chain couples TRBV7-7 to TRBJ2-3; 11 bases line up with TRBD1. This CDR3 is 15 amino acids long. Germline assignment: CDR1 SSHAT and CDR2 FNYEAQ (reference sequence). V was pared by 5 bases and J by 5 bases, with 6 bases of the junction left unmatched. For the CDR3, the DNA is TGTGCCAGCAGCGTTGGGACAGGGGGTGGAGATACGCAGTATTTT. Protein sequence: CASSVGTGGGDTQYF. The variable domain in full, with the rest retrieved from reference TRBV7-7 and TRBJ2-3, is GAGVSQSPRYKVTKRGQDVTLRCDPISSHATLYWYQQALGQGPEFLTYFNYEAQPDKSGLPSDRFSAERPEGSISTLTIQRTEQRDSAMYRCASSVGTGGGDTQYFGPGTRLTVL.

The gene calls are TRBV7-2 and TRBJ1-1, with D perhaps TRBD1 (6 bases). The CDR3 is made up of 14 amino acids. In germline, CDR1 is SGHTA, CDR2 FQGNSA. V dropped 4 bases and J dropped 2 bases, with 11 bases sitting between them. In DNA, the CDR3 is TGTGCCAGCAGCTCCGACAGGTATAACACTGAAGCTTTCTTT. The encoded protein is CASSSDRYNTEAFF.

This clone was recorded only once. The chain links TRBV7-3 to TRBJ2-6; 14 bases match TRBD2. The CDR3 covers 18 residues. V lost 5 bases and J lost 4; bases outside the gene matches: 7. Looked up from germline, CDR1 is SGHTA and CDR2 is FQGTGA. The CDR3 nucleotides are TGTGCCAGCAGCCGGGGACTAGCGGGAGTAACGGGGGCCAACGTCCTGACTTTC. Encoded protein: CASSRGLAGVTGANVLTF.

This sequence joins TRBV12-3 or TRBV12-4 and TRBJ2-3; no clear D. V was cut by 7 bases and J by 3 bases, with 5 bases left in between. This CDR3 contains 11 residues. DNA for the CDR3: TGTGCCAGCACTCCGACAGATACGCAGTATTTT. The encoded protein is CASTPTDTQYF.

V gene TRBV11-2 combines with J gene TRBJ2-3, with 9 bases fitting TRBD2. With 5 bases clipped from V and 2 bases from J, the junction kept 8 bases outside the gene matches. The CDR3 spans 16 residues. Looked up from germline, CDR1 is SGHAT and CDR2 is FQNNGV. The CDR3 DNA reads as TGTGCCAGCAGCCTACGACTAGCGGAGATCACAGATACGCAGTATTTT. Translating it yields CASSLRLAEITDTQYF.

The V call is TRBV9, the J call TRBJ2-7, with TRBD2 matching over 15 bases. Losses at the gene ends were 3 bases for V and 11 bases for J; bases not matched to a gene: 3. This CDR3 comprises 13 residues. Germline V gives CDR1 SGDLS, CDR2 YYNGEE. The CDR3 region is CASSAGLAGGKYF. CDR3 DNA: TGTGCCAGCAGCGCCGGACTAGCGGGAGGGAAGTACTTC.

This clone has a handful of counts. J is TRBJ2-4 and V is TRBV7-3; unclear D gene. Trimming removed 2 bases from V and 6 bases from J, with 8 bases in between. Germline V gene sequence: CDR1 SGHTA, CDR2 FQGTGA. This CDR3 is 13 amino acids long. The CDR3 DNA follows: TGTGCCAGCAGCTTAGATGGAGTAAACATTCAGTACTTC. This translates into CASSLDGVNIQYF.

This clone was recorded once. The rearrangement uses TRBV18 and TRBJ2-2; 9 bases fit TRBD2. J was trimmed by 6 bases and V by 2 bases; bases with no gene match: 10. Germline V lookup: CDR1 KGHSH, CDR2 LQKENI. The CDR3 has 17 amino acids. CDR3 sequence reads: CASSPGLAGMSAGELFF. The CDR3, as DNA: TGTGCCAGCTCACCAGGGCTAGCGGGAATGTCCGCCGGGGAGCTGTTTTTT.

Comment on this clone: The identical CDR3 is also encoded by other nucleotide sequences in the sample. J is TRBJ2-2 and V is TRBV18; D possibly corresponds to TRBD1 (5 bases). The V end lost 6 bases, the J end lost 2 bases, and 10 bases lay between the germline ends. The CDR3 runs to 14 residues. Germline V gene lookup returns CDR1 KGHSH and CDR2 LQKENI. The CDR3 bases are TGTGCCAGCTCCCCGCAGGGCAACACCGGGGAGCTGTTTTTT. It codes for CASSPQGNTGELFF.

The V call is TRBV10-3, the J call TRBJ1-1; D is perhaps TRBD1 (5 bases). Germline V CDR1 and CDR2: ENHRY, SYGVKD. This CDR3 has 13 amino acids. The ends were cut back, 10 bases at V and 6 bases at J, with 18 bases in the middle. The CDR3 DNA follows: TGTGCCACTTTGGATCAGGGTTTCGCTGAAGCTTTCTTT. Translation: CATLDQGFAEAFF.

The V gene is TRBV30, the J gene TRBJ1-2; 11 bases map to TRBD1. There are 14 residues in the CDR3. Germline values: CDR1 GTSNPN, CDR2 SVGIG (reference sequence). With 1 base clipped from V and 4 bases from J, the junction kept 2 bases outside the gene matches. CDR3 nucleotide sequence: TGTGCCTGGAGTGGGACAGGGGGCGTCTATGGCTACACCTTC. It translates to CAWSGTGGVYGYTF.

The J gene is TRBJ1-1, the V gene TRBV18, with D uncertain. Trimming removed 2 bases from V and 4 bases from J, with 11 bases in between. Germline V gene lookup returns CDR1 KGHSH and CDR2 LQKENI. This CDR3 contains 14 residues. The CDR3 loop reads CASSPSQVATEAFF. The CDR3 bases are TGTGCCAGCTCACCATCCCAGGTTGCCACTGAAGCTTTCTTT.

The chain carries TRBV5-4 and TRBJ2-1; D uncertain. There are 16 residues in the CDR3. CDR1 and CDR2 from the germline V gene are SGHNT and YYREEE (reference sequence). The V and J ends lost 2 bases and 6 bases respectively, with 18 bases between them. The CDR3 coding sequence is TGTGCCAGCAGCTTCAGGATTTCATCCACCGTCAATGAGCAGTTCTTC. It translates to CASSFRISSTVNEQFF.

This clone was detected only once. The chain couples TRBV6-5 to TRBJ2-5; D is perhaps TRBD2 (7 bases). There are 14 residues in the CDR3. V was cut by 6 bases and J by 4 bases, with 15 bases left in between. CDR1 and CDR2 (germline): MNHEY, SVGAGI. The CDR3 region is CASRIQGRGETQYF. The CDR3 DNA is TGTGCCAGCAGGATCCAGGGGAGGGGAGAGACCCAGTACTTC.

The genes are TRBV6-1 and TRBJ1-4, with D possibly being TRBD1 (6 bases). This CDR3 is built from 19 residues. The germline V gene encodes CDR1 MNHNS and CDR2 SASEGT. V gave up 3 bases and J gave up 5 bases, with 25 bases separating them. CDR3: CASSDGLGGRTDTNEKLFF. The CDR3 region has the DNA TGTGCCAGCAGTGATGGATTAGGTGGCCGGACAGACACGAATGAAAAACTGTTTTTT.

The chain combines TRBV28 with TRBJ2-7; 8 nucleotides line up with TRBD1. Losses at the gene ends were 7 bases for V and 0 bases for J; bases not matched to a gene: 5. The CDR3 is 14 residues long. Looked up from germline, CDR1 is MDHEN and CDR2 is SYDVKM. The CDR3 is CASTLQGGSYEQYF. For the CDR3, the DNA is TGTGCCAGCACCCTACAGGGGGGCTCCTACGAGCAGTACTTC.

In its sample, this clone was seen once. The chain uses TRBV28 and TRBJ1-1; tentative D call: TRBD1 (5 bases). Germline CDR1 reads MDHEN; CDR2 reads SYDVKM. CDR3 length: 15 amino acids. Deletions cut 1 base from V and 2 bases from J, with 11 bases between. Here the CDR3 DNA reads TGTGCCAGCAGTTTATATGGGGGGGGAAACACTGAAGCTTTCTTT. Translation: CASSLYGGGNTEAFF.

V is TRBV4-2 and J is TRBJ1-6, with D possibly being TRBD1 (5 bases). V was clipped by 3 bases and J by 9 bases, with 12 bases between them. Looked up from germline, CDR1 is LGHNA and CDR2 is YNFKEQ. The CDR3 sequence is 14 residues long. CDR3 in amino acids: CASSQGQGLSPLHF. The CDR3 nucleotides are TGTGCCAGCAGCCAGGGTCAGGGACTTTCACCCCTCCACTTT.

This chain uses TRBV5-1 with TRBJ2-3, with D possibly being TRBD1 (5 bases). The CDR3 loop spans 15 amino acids. CDR1 and CDR2 (germline): SGHRS, YFSETQ. The V and J ends lost 3 bases and 4 bases respectively, with 15 bases between them. This chain's CDR3 is CASSSQRGISDTQYF. The CDR3 DNA reads TGCGCCAGCAGCTCGCAAAGGGGTATCTCAGATACGCAGTATTTT. The whole variable domain, filled in from reference TRBV5-1 and TRBJ2-3, reads KAGVTQTPRYLIKTRGQQVTLSCSPISGHRSVSWYQQTPGQGLQFLFEYFSETQRNKGNFPGRFSGRQFSNSRSEMNVSTLELGDSALYLCASSSQRGISDTQYFGPGTRLTVL.

The V call is TRBV3-1 (or the pseudogene TRBV3-2), the J call TRBJ2-2; TRBD2 aligns across 12 bases. Trimming removed 0 bases from V and 1 base from J; junction bases left unmatched: 12. The CDR3 sequence is 21 residues long. From germline, CDR1 is LGHDT and CDR2 YNNKEL (reference sequence). CDR3 residues: CASSQDRGLAGPRRNTGELFF. CDR3 coding DNA: TGTGCCAGCAGCCAAGATCGGGGACTAGCGGGTCCCCGGAGGAACACCGGGGAGCTGTTTTTT.

The chain has TRBV27 and TRBJ2-1; TRBD2 matches 12 bases. Unmatched junction bases numbered 16, after V lost 4 bases and J lost 3 bases. This CDR3 comprises 20 residues. Germline values: CDR1 MNHEY, CDR2 SMNVEV (reference sequence). CDR3 DNA: TGTGCCAGCAGTTCCCCCATATCCCCGACTAGCGGGAGTAACTACAATGAGCAGTTCTTC. Protein sequence: CASSSPISPTSGSNYNEQFF.

V and J are TRBV15 and TRBJ2-1; TRBD2 matches at 11 bases. After removal of 4 bases from V and 6 bases from J, the junction contained 11 bases not matched to a gene. The germline V gene has CDR1 LNHNV and CDR2 YYDKDF (reference sequence). CDR3 length: 17 residues. Written as DNA, the CDR3 is TGTGCCACCAGCAACGGACTAGCGGGCCTGACAACCAATGAGCAGTTCTTC. Amino acid sequence: CATSNGLAGLTTNEQFF.

In its sample, this clone was seen a few times. Written as DNA, the CDR3 is TGTGCCAGCAGCGTAGCTGAGACAGGCTATTCACCCCTCCACTTT. Amino acids: CASSVAETGYSPLHF. The V and J genes are TRBV9 and TRBJ1-6, with a tentative D call TRBD1 (6 bases). Germline V gives CDR1 SGDLS, CDR2 YYNGEE. The CDR3 contains 15 residues. V lost 0 bases to trimming and J lost 8 bases, with 12 bases between them.